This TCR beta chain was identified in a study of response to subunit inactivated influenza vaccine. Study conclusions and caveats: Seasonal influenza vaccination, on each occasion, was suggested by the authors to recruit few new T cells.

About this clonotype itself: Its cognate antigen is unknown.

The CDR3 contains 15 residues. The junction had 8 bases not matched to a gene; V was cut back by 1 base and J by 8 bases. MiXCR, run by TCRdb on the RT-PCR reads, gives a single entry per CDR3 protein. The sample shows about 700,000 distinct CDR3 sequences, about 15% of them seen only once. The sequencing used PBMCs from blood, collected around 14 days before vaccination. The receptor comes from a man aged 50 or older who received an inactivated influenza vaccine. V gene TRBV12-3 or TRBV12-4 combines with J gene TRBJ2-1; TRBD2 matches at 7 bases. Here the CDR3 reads CASSLGGGRGDEQFF. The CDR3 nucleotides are TGTGCCAGCAGTTTAGGTGGGGGGAGGGGCGATGAGCAGTTCTTC.